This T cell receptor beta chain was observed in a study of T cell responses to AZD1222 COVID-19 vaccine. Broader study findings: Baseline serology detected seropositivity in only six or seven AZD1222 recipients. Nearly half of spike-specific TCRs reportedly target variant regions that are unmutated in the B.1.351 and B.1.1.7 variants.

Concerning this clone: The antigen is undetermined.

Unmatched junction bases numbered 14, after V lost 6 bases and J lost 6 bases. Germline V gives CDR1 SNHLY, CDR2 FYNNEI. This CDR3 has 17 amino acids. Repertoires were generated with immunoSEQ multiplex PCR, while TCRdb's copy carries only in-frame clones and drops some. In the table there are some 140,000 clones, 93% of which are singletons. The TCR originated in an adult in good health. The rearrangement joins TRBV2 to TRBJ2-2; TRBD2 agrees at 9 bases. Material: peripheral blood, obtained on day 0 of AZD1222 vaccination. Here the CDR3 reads CASSWGSGGLGAGELFF. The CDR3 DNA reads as TGTGCCAGCAGCTGGGGTAGCGGGGGCCTCGGAGCCGGGGAGCTGTTTTTT. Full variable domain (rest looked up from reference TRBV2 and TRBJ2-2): EPEVTQTPSHQVTQMGQEVILRCVPISNHLYFYWYRQILGQKVEFLVSFYNNEISEKSEIFDDQFSVERPDGSNFTLKIRSTKLEDSAMYFCASSWGSGGLGAGELFFGEGSRLTVL.